These T cell receptor beta chains were read from a single sample in a study of cytomegalovirus exposure and HLA in healthy donors. Sequencing used immunoSEQ multiplex PCR; TCRdb keeps in-frame clones, though not all of them. In the table there are about 90,000 clones, 65% to 85% of which are singletons. Sequencing was carried out using PBMCs. The source of these receptors is a young man in good health and CMV-seronegative. The CDR3 runs from the conserved cysteine through the conserved F or W. A D gene is named only where the DNA matches it firmly. Size tells how often a clone was seen (once, few, many) or the class of an expanded clone, and some rows leave it out.

D: -
J: TRBJ2-7
size: -
V: TRBV28
length: 13
DNA: TGTGCCAGCAGTCGCCCGGGTCCCTACGAGCAGTACTTC
CDR3: CASSRPGPYEQYF

D: -
J: TRBJ1-1
size: few
V: TRBV4-3
length: 14
DNA: TGCGCCAGCAGCCTTCTAATTCAGGGTGGAGAAGCTTTCTTT
CDR3: CASSLLIQGGEAFF

D: TRBD2
J: TRBJ2-3
size: -
V: TRBV29-1
length: 16
DNA: TGCAGCGCTAGGGGACTAGCGGGAGTGGGCACAGATACGCAGTATTTT
CDR3: CSARGLAGVGTDTQYF

D: -
J: TRBJ2-7
size: -
V: TRBV27
length: 15
DNA: TGTGCCAGCAGCACTAGGGTGGGAGGCACCTACGAGCAGTACTTC
CDR3: CASSTRVGGTYEQYF

D: TRBD2
J: TRBJ2-1
size: -
V: TRBV6-4
length: 17
DNA: TGTGCCAGCAGTGACTCGTACCTAGCGGGAAGAGACAATGAGCAGTTCTTC
CDR3: CASSDSYLAGRDNEQFF

D: TRBD2
J: TRBJ2-7
size: -
V: TRBV27
length: 16
DNA: TGTGCCAGCAGTTTATCGATCCTAGCGGGAGCCCACGAGCAGTACTTC
CDR3: CASSLSILAGAHEQYF

D: TRBD2
J: TRBJ2-7
size: -
V: TRBV5-4
length: 16
DNA: TGTGCCAGCAGCCGGGCCGGGGACTACCAGTTCTACGAGCAGTACTTC
CDR3: CASSRAGDYQFYEQYF

D: -
J: TRBJ2-2
size: -
V: TRBV2
length: 16
DNA: TGTGCCAGCAGTGAAGTTGGGCAGGGGAACTCGGGGGAGCTGTTTTTT
CDR3: CASSEVGQGNSGELFF

D: TRBD1
J: TRBJ2-3
size: -
V: TRBV2
length: 14
DNA: TGTGCCAGCAGGGACAGGGGAGGCCCAGATACGCAGTATTTT
CDR3: CASRDRGGPDTQYF

D: TRBD1
J: TRBJ1-1
size: once
V: TRBV6-1
length: 14
DNA: TGTGCCAGCAGTGAACGTGTTCAGGGGGCCGAAGCTTTCTTT
CDR3: CASSERVQGAEAFF

D: -
J: TRBJ1-2
size: -
V: TRBV28
length: 13
DNA: TGTGCCAGCAGTAACAGGGCAGGCTATGGCTACACCTTC
CDR3: CASSNRAGYGYTF

D: -
J: TRBJ1-3
size: -
V: TRBV12-1
length: 17
DNA: TGTGCCAGCAGCTTTGGGGACAGGGGTCGGTCTGGAAACACCATATATTTT
CDR3: CASSFGDRGRSGNTIYF

D: TRBD2
J: TRBJ2-5
size: -
V: TRBV7-6
length: 13
DNA: TGTGCCAGCCGGATTAGCGGGAAAGAGACCCAGTACTTC
CDR3: CASRISGKETQYF

D: -
J: TRBJ2-2
size: -
V: TRBV5-1
length: 15
DNA: TGCGCCAGCAGCTTAGCAGGGAAGAAGGACGGGGAGCTGTTTTTT
CDR3: CASSLAGKKDGELFF

D: -
J: TRBJ1-1
size: -
V: TRBV6-5
length: 14
DNA: TGTGCCAGCAGTTACGGCTCTGCGAACACTGAAGCTTTCTTT
CDR3: CASSYGSANTEAFF

D: -
J: TRBJ2-3
size: -
V: TRBV6-6
length: 12
DNA: TGTGCCAGCAGTTACTCGACAGGACCGCAGTATTTT
CDR3: CASSYSTGPQYF

D: -
J: TRBJ2-5
size: -
V: TRBV6-1
length: 15
DNA: TGTGCCAGCAGTATTCGACGGACTGAACAAGAGACCCAGTACTTC
CDR3: CASSIRRTEQETQYF

D: TRBD1
J: TRBJ2-5
size: -
V: TRBV7-7
length: 13
DNA: TGTGCTAGCAGCCCAAACAGGGGGGAGACCCAGTACTTC
CDR3: CASSPNRGETQYF

D: -
J: TRBJ1-4
size: -
V: TRBV6-6
length: 16
DNA: TGTGCCAGCAGTTCGAGAACCGGGACTCGGATTGAAAAACTGTTTTTT
CDR3: CASSSRTGTRIEKLFF

D: -
J: TRBJ2-5
size: -
V: TRBV28
length: 13
DNA: TGTGCCAGCAGTTTAGCAGCGGAAGAGACCCAGTACTTC
CDR3: CASSLAAEETQYF

D: -
J: TRBJ2-2
size: -
V: TRBV18
length: 13
DNA: TGTGCCAGCCGGGGGATTATTAACGGGGAGCTGTTTTTT
CDR3: CASRGIINGELFF

D: -
J: TRBJ2-1
size: -
V: TRBV25-1
length: 11
DNA: TGTGCCAGCCGTTCAGGAACCGAGCAGTTCTTC
CDR3: CASRSGTEQFF

D: -
J: TRBJ2-1
size: many
V: TRBV12-2
length: 15
DNA: TGTGCAAGTCGCCGCTCTGGGAGCTCCTACAATGAGCAGTTCTTC
CDR3: CASRRSGSSYNEQFF

D: -
J: TRBJ1-1
size: -
V: TRBV30
length: 12
DNA: TGTGCCTGGAGGGCCATCAATACTGAAGCTTTCTTT
CDR3: CAWRAINTEAFF

D: -
J: TRBJ2-1
size: -
V: TRBV9
length: 11
DNA: TGTGCCAGCAGCTCTCGGCAGGGTGTGATCTTC
CDR3: CASSSRQGVIF

D: -
J: TRBJ1-1
size: -
V: TRBV29-1
length: 13
DNA: TGCAGCGTTGACGGCAGGGGTGGCACTGAAGCTTTCTTT
CDR3: CSVDGRGGTEAFF

D: -
J: TRBJ1-5
size: -
V: TRBV4-1
length: 14
DNA: TGCGCCAGCAGCCAATGGGACAAATATCAGCCCCAGCATTTT
CDR3: CASSQWDKYQPQHF

D: TRBD2
J: TRBJ2-1
size: -
V: TRBV28
length: 13
DNA: TGTGCCACGTTAGCGGGATCCTCCAATGAGCAGTTCTTC
CDR3: CATLAGSSNEQFF

D: TRBD1
J: TRBJ1-1
size: -
V: TRBV28
length: 16
DNA: TGTGCCAGCAGTTCACAGGGGATACCCGGGCACACTGAAGCTTTCTTT
CDR3: CASSSQGIPGHTEAFF

D: TRBD1
J: TRBJ1-1
size: -
V: TRBV5-1
length: 11
DNA: TGCGCCAGCTTTGACAGGGGGGGAGCTTTCTTT
CDR3: CASFDRGGAFF

D: TRBD2
J: TRBJ2-6
size: -
V: TRBV5-4
length: 19
DNA: TGTGCCAGCAGCCAGGGACTAGCGGGAGCGAGGTCTGGGGCCAACGTCCTGACTTTC
CDR3: CASSQGLAGARSGANVLTF

D: -
J: TRBJ1-2
size: -
V: TRBV19
length: 13
DNA: TGTGCCAGTAGCAAATCTAACAGGGAAGGCTACACCTTC
CDR3: CASSKSNREGYTF

D: -
J: TRBJ1-2
size: -
V: TRBV19
length: 13
DNA: TGTGCCAGTAGTATTACCGGTCTCGCTGGCTACACCTTC
CDR3: CASSITGLAGYTF

D: TRBD2
J: TRBJ2-3
size: -
V: TRBV2
length: 15
DNA: TGTGCCAGCAGTAGGCGGGAGCTAGGGACAGATACGCAGTATTTT
CDR3: CASSRRELGTDTQYF

D: TRBD1
J: TRBJ2-7
size: -
V: TRBV12-5
length: 14
DNA: TGTGCTAGTGGTTTGGTACAGGGGGCTAACGAGCAGTACTTC
CDR3: CASGLVQGANEQYF

D: TRBD1
J: TRBJ2-7
size: -
V: TRBV4-2
length: 15
DNA: TGTGCCAGCAGCCAGGAAGACAGGGGGGCCTACGAGCAGTACTTC
CDR3: CASSQEDRGAYEQYF

D: TRBD1
J: TRBJ2-3
size: -
V: TRBV5-6
length: 15
DNA: TGTGCCAGCAGCACCGGGACAGGGGGCACAGATACGCAGTATTTT
CDR3: CASSTGTGGTDTQYF

D: -
J: TRBJ1-1
size: -
V: TRBV5-6
length: 16
DNA: TGTGCCAGCAGCCCCACAGGGTTTGGGAGGAACACTGAAGCTTTCTTT
CDR3: CASSPTGFGRNTEAFF

D: -
J: TRBJ1-1
size: -
V: TRBV28
length: 14
DNA: TGTGCCAGCAGTTTATCAGGGTGGGGCACTGAAGCTTTCTTT
CDR3: CASSLSGWGTEAFF

D: -
J: TRBJ2-3
size: -
V: TRBV6-4
length: 15
DNA: TGTGCCAGCAGAGGAGGGACAGCTAGCACAGATACGCAGTATTTT
CDR3: CASRGGTASTDTQYF